The 2 T cell receptor beta chains listed next were all sequenced from one sample in a study of Ad26.COV2.S vaccination and SARS-CoV-2 variants. Method: immunoSEQ multiplex PCR; TCRdb's copy keeps in-frame clones and lacks some. Seen here are some 480,000 clones, about 83% observed once, and the top ten hold roughly 12%. Stated treatment: approximately 18 received Ad26.COV2.S at low or high dose, single or two shots; five or six received placebo; per-sample allocation not given. The samples date from day 63 after the first vaccine or placebo injection. Material: peripheral blood, obtained in a trial of Ad26.COV2.S vaccine versus placebo. Source of these receptors: a person between 18 and 60 years old who received the Ad26.COV2.S COVID-19 vaccine or a placebo.

J is TRBJ2-6 and V is TRBV7-6; D unclear. This CDR3 contains 16 residues. Germline V gene sequence: CDR1 SGHVS, CDR2 FNYEAQ. Trimming cost V 6 bases and J 1 base, with 13 bases left between them. CDR3 amino acids: CASSPYVGSGANVLTF. As DNA, the CDR3 is TGTGCCAGCAGTCCTTATGTTGGGTCTGGGGCCAACGTCCTGACTTTC.

J is TRBJ2-4 and V is TRBV7-8; D perhaps matches TRBD2 (6 bases). V was clipped by 0 bases and J by 2 bases, with 8 bases between them. CDR3 length: 15 amino acids. Germline CDR1 and CDR2: SGHVS and FQNEAQ. The CDR3 reads CASSLARGSKNIQYF. The CDR3 nucleotides read TGTGCCAGCAGCTTAGCTCGGGGGTCCAAAAACATTCAGTACTTC.